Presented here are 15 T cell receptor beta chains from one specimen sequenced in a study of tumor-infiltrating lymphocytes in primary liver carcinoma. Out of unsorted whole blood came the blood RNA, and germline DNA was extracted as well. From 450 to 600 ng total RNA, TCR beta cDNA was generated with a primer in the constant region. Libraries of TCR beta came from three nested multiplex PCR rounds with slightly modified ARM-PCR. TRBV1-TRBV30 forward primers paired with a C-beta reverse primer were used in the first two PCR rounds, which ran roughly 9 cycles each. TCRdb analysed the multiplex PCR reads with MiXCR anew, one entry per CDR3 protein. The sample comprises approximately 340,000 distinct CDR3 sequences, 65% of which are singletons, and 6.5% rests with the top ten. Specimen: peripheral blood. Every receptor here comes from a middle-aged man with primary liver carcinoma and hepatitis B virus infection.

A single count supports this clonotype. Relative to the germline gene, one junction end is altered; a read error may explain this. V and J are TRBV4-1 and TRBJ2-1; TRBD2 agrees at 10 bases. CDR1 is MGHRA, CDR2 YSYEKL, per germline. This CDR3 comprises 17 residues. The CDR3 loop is CASSQGFGTSVTNEQLF. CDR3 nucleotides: TGCGCCAGCAGCCAAGGATTTGGGACTAGCGTGACCAATGAGCAGTTATTC.

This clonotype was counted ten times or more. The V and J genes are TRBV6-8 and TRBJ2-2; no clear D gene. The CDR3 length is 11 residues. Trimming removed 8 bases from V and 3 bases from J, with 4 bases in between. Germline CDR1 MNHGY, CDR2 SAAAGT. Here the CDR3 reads CASLDTGELFF. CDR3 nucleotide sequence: TGTGCCAGCCTAGACACCGGGGAGCTGTTTTTT.

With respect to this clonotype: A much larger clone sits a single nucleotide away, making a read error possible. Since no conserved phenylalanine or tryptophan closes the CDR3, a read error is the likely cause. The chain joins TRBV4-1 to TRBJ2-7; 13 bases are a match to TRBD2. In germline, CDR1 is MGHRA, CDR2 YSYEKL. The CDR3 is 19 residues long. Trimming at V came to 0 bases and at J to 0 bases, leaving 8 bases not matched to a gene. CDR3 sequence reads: CASSQDRGTSGISSYEQYL. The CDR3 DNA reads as TGCGCCAGCAGCCAAGATCGAGGGACTAGCGGGATTAGCTCCTACGAGCAGTACTTA.

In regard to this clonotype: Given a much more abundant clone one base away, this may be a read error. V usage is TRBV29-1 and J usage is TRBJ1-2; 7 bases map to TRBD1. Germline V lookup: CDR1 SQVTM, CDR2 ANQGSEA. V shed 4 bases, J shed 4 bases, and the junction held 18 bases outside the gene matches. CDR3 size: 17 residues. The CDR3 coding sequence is TGCAGCGTTGTAGCGGGGACGACAGGGAGCTTATCCTATGGCTACACCTTC. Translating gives CSVVAGTTGSLSYGYTF. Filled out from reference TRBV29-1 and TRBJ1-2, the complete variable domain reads SAVISQKPSRDICQRGTSLTIQCQVDSQVTMMFWYRQQPGQSLTLIATANQGSEATYESGFVIDKFPISRPNLTFSTLTVSNMSPEDSSIYLCSVVAGTTGSLSYGYTFGSGTRLTVV.

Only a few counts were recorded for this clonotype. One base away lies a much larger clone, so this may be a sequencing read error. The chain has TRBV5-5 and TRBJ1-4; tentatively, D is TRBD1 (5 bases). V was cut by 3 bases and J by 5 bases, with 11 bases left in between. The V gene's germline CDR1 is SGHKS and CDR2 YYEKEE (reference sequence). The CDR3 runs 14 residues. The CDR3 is CASSWEAGNEKLFF. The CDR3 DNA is TGTGCCAGCAGCTGGGAAGCAGGGAATGAAAAACTGTTTTTT. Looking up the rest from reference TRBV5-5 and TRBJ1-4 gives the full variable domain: DAGVTQSPTHLIKTRGQQVTLRCSPISGHKSVSWYQQVLGQGPQFIFQYYEKEERGRGNFPDRFSARQFPNYSSELNVNALLLGDSALYLCASSWEAGNEKLFFGSGTQLSVL.

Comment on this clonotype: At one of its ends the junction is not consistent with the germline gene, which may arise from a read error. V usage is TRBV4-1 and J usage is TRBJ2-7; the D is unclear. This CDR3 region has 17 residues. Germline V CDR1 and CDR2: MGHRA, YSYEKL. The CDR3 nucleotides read TGCGCCAGTAGCCAGGAAATGTGGCAGCTGAGCTCCTACTTGCAGTACTTC. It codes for CASSQEMWQLSSYLQYF.

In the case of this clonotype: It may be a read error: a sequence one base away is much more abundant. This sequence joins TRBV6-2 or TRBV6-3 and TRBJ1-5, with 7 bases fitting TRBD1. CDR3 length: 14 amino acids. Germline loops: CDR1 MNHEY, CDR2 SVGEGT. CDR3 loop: CASSPDRADQPQRF. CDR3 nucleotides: TGTGCCAGCAGTCCTGACAGGGCGGATCAGCCCCAGCGTTTT.

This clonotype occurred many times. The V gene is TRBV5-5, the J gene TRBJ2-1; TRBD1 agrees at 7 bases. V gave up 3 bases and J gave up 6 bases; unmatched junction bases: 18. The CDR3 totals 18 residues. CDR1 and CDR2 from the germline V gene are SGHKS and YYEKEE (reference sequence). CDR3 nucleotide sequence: TGTGCCAGCAGCTCCATACAAATAGACAGGGTAAGAGGCAATGAGCAGTTCTTC. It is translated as CASSSIQIDRVRGNEQFF.

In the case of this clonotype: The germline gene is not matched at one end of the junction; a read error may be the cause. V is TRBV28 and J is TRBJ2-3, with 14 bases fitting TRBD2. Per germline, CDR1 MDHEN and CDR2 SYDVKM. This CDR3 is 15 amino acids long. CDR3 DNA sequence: TGTGCCGGCAGAAGGACTAGCGGGAGGTTAGATACGCAGTATTTC. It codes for CAGRRTSGRLDTQYF.

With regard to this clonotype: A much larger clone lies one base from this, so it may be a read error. The CDR3 DNA sequence: TGTGCCAGCAGCCGAAGGCGGGTGATAATACACGCTTACGAGCAGTACTTC. It specifies CASSRRRVIIHAYEQYF. The chain employs TRBV12-3 or TRBV12-4 and TRBJ2-7; weak D call: TRBD2 (5 bases). The CDR3 is 17 amino acids. With 6 bases removed from V and 4 bases from J, the gap between germline ends came to 25 bases.

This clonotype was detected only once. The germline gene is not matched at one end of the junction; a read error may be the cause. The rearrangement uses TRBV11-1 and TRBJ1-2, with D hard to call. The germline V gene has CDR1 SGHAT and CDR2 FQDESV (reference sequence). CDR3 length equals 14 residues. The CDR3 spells CVSSFKGFGYGYTF. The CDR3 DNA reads TGCGTCAGCAGCTTCAAGGGATTTGGCTATGGCTACACCTTC.

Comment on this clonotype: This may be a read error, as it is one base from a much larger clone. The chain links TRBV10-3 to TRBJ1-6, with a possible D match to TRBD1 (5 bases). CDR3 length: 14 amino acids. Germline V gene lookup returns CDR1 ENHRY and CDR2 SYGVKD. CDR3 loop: CAISDRQNNSPLRF. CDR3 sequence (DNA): TGTGCCATCAGCGACAGACAGAATAATTCACCCCTCCGCTTT.

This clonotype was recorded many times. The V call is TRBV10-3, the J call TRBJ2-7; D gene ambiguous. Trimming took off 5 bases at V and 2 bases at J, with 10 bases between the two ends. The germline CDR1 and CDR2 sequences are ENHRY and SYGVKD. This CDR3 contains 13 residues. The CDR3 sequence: CAISTQQTYEQYF. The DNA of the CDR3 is TGTGCCATCAGTACCCAACAGACCTACGAGCAGTACTTC.

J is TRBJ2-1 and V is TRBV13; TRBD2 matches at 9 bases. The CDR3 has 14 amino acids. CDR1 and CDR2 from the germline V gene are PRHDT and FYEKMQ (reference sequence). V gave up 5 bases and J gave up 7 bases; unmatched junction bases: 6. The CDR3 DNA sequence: TGTGCCAGCAGCGTTAGCGGGAGTCAAAATGAGCAGTTCTTC. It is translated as CASSVSGSQNEQFF.

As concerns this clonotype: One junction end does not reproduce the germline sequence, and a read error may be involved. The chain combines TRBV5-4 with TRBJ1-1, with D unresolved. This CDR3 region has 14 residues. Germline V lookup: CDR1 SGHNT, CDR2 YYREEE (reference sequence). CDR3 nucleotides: TGTACCAGCAGCTTGGTAGGTGGTGGTACTGAAGCTTTCTTT. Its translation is CTSSLVGGGTEAFF.